This T cell receptor (beta chain) was captured by sequencing in a study of cytomegalovirus exposure and HLA in healthy donors. Notes on the study in general: Likely technical artifact: a cluster of highly shared sequence variants. The authors enumerated around 150 TCR beta chains as linked to cytomegalovirus. While the bulk of TCR sequences proved rare, some public TCRs turned up in many donors.

For this clone: Its antigen is undetermined.

CDR3 length: 15 amino acids. V gave up 4 bases and J gave up 4 bases, with 18 bases separating them. Germline values: CDR1 SGDLS, CDR2 YYNGEE. PCR used 60 Vbeta primers and 13 Jbeta primers. As processed by the authors: Among the unique TCR beta chains that a later analysis counted, about 85 million in all, some 10 million were shared. Assay used: immunoSEQ multiplex PCR; TCRdb lists only in-frame clones, some missing. D and trimming were read from the DNA, whereas the V and J calls and clone size are those reported in that table. The sample yields some 130,000 clones, around 76% seen once. Sample: PBMCs. The source of this sequence is a male donor in good health and CMV-seronegative. The V gene is TRBV9, the J gene TRBJ2-7, with a possible D match to TRBD2 (7 bases). The CDR3 sequence: CASSRSWGGRYEQYF. The CDR3 DNA follows: TGTGCCAGCAGCCGTAGTTGGGGGGGCAGGTACGAGCAGTACTTC.